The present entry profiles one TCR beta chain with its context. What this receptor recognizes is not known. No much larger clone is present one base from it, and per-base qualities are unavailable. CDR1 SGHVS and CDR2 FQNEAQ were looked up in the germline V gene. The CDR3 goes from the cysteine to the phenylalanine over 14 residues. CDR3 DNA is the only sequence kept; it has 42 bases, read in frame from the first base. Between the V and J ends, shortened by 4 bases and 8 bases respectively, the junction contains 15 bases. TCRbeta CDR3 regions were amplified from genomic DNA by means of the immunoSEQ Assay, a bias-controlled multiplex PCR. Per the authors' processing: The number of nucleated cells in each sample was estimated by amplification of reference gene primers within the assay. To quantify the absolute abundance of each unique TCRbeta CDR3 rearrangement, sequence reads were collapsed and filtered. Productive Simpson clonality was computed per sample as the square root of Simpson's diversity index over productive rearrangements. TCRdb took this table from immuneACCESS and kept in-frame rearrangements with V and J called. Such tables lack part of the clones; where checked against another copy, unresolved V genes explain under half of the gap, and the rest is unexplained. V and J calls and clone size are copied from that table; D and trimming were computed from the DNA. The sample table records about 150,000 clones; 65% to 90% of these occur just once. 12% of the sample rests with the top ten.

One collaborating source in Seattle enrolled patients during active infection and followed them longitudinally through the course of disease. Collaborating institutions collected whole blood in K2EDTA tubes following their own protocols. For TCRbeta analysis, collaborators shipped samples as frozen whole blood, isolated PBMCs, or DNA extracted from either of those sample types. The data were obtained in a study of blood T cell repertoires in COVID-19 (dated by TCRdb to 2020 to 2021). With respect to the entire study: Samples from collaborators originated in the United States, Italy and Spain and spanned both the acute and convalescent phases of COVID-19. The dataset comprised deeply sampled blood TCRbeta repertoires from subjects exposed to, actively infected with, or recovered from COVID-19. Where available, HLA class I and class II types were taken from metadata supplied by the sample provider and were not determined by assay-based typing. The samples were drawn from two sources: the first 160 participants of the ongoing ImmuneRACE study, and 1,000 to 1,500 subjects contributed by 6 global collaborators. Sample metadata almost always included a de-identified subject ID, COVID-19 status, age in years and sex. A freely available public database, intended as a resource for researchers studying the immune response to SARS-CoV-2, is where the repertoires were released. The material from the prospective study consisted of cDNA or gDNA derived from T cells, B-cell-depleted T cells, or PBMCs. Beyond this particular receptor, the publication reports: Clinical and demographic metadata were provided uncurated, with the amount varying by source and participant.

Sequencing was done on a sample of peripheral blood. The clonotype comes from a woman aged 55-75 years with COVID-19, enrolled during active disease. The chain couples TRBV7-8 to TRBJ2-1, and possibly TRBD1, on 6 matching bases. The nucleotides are TGTGCCAGCAGCTCGACCACTTACAGGGATGAGCAGTTCTTC. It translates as CASSSTTYRDEQFF.